Listed below are T cell receptor beta chains from one sample, sequenced in a study of T cells in localized non-small cell lung cancer. TCRdb's copy holds only in-frame clones and misses some; the assay was immunoSEQ multiplex PCR. The sample shows approximately 14,000 clones, over 85% of them seen only once. Specimen: peripheral blood mononuclear cells, collected before any cancer treatment. These receptors all come from a man aged 40 to 70 with stage III lung adenocarcinoma. The CDR3 runs from the conserved cysteine through the conserved F or W. Each record gives: clone size, V gene, D gene, J gene, CDR3 DNA, CDR3 protein. D genes are given only for firm matches. For some rows the clone size is stated as once, few or many, or as a class when expanded; others skip it.

size: -; V: TRBV18; D: -; J: TRBJ2-5; DNA: TGTGCCAGCTCACCACGGGAGGAGACCCAGTACTTC; CDR3: CASSPREETQYF
size: -; V: TRBV7-6; D: -; J: TRBJ2-3; DNA: TGTGCCAGCAGCTCTCGACAGGGAGGGAGCACAGATACGCAGTATTTT; CDR3: CASSSRQGGSTDTQYF
size: -; V: TRBV7-9; D: -; J: TRBJ2-7; DNA: TGTGCCAGCAGCTTGGCGGGTTCCTACGAGCAGTACTTC; CDR3: CASSLAGSYEQYF
size: -; V: TRBV19; D: -; J: TRBJ2-7; DNA: TGTGCCAGTAGTCCGGGACCTTTCGCCTACGAGCAGTACTTC; CDR3: CASSPGPFAYEQYF
size: -; V: TRBV7-8; D: -; J: TRBJ1-3; DNA: TGTGCCAGCAGCTGGACAGTTACTGGAAACACCATATATTTT; CDR3: CASSWTVTGNTIYF
size: -; V: TRBV19; D: -; J: TRBJ2-1; DNA: TGTGCCAGTAGAAACCGGGCCCTACAGCTCAATGAGCAGTTCTTC; CDR3: CASRNRALQLNEQFF
size: -; V: TRBV5-1; D: -; J: TRBJ2-5; DNA: TGCGCCAGCAGCTTCCAGGGGCACCAAGAGACCCAGTACTTC; CDR3: CASSFQGHQETQYF
size: -; V: TRBV5-1; D: -; J: TRBJ1-1; DNA: TGCGCCAGCAGCTTGGGCACTGAAGCTTTCTTT; CDR3: CASSLGTEAFF
size: -; V: TRBV19; D: -; J: TRBJ2-7; DNA: TGTGCCAGTAGTATCCTGACGGGGCCGACCTACGAGCAGTACTTC; CDR3: CASSILTGPTYEQYF
size: -; V: TRBV15; D: -; J: TRBJ2-7; DNA: TGTGCCACCAGCAAACTCAGGCTGGACGAGCAGTACTTC; CDR3: CATSKLRLDEQYF
size: -; V: TRBV6-1; D: -; J: TRBJ1-2; DNA: TGTGCCAGCGTCCGAGTACAGGCAGTCTTCTATGGCTACACCTTC; CDR3: CASVRVQAVFYGYTF
size: -; V: TRBV6-5; D: TRBD2; J: TRBJ2-1; DNA: TGTGCCAGCAGTCAAGTGGCGGGAGCTCGGAATGAGCAGTTCTTC; CDR3: CASSQVAGARNEQFF
size: -; V: TRBV4-1; D: -; J: TRBJ2-3; DNA: TGCGCCAGCAGCCAAGATCCGGGACTCCTTACCCCCACAGATACGCAGTATTTT; CDR3: CASSQDPGLLTPTDTQYF
size: -; V: TRBV5-1; D: TRBD1; J: TRBJ2-5; DNA: TGCGCCAGCAGACCGTGGGACAGCGGCCAAGAGACCCAGTACTTC; CDR3: CASRPWDSGQETQYF
size: once; V: TRBV7-8; D: TRBD2; J: TRBJ2-7; DNA: TGTGCCAGCAGCGAGGGACTAGACTACGAGCAGTACTTC; CDR3: CASSEGLDYEQYF
size: -; V: TRBV21-1; D: -; J: TRBJ2-7; DNA: TGTGCCAGCAGCTTACCAGGGCCCCGGGGAAACGAGCAGTACTTC; CDR3: CASSLPGPRGNEQYF